This T cell receptor beta chain is drawn from a study of siplizumab effects on memory and regulatory T cells. Comment on this clone: No antigen is known for it.

Study observations and caveats: Proliferating Tregs in siplizumab cultures were never verified as suppressive. Siplizumab produced a significant reduction in alloreactive sequences that were traceable to unstimulated CD4+ memory cells. Assignment to unstimulated subsets succeeded for only a minor fraction of the alloreactive clones.

TCR templates, roughly 100,000 per sample, were assayed. Some clones are missing from TCRdb's copy, which holds only in-frame ones; the method was immunoSEQ multiplex PCR. The sample yields approximately 28,000 clones, 84% seen once. The CDR3 sequence is 19 residues long. Germline V gene lookup returns CDR1 SGHVS and CDR2 FQNEAQ. V trimming: 1 base; J trimming: 0 bases; junction bases outside the gene matches: 7. V gene TRBV7-8 combines with J gene TRBJ2-6; 9 positions agree with TRBD1. The sequence was obtained from a human donor in good health. Specimen: memory CD4+ T cells sorted from blood. The CDR3 region has the DNA TGTGCCAGCAGCTTAGTGGTCGGACAGGGGAGCTCTGGGGCCAACGTCCTGACTTTC. It yields the protein CASSLVVGQGSSGANVLTF. The variable domain in full, with the rest retrieved from reference TRBV7-8 and TRBJ2-6, is GAGVSQSPRYKVAKRGQDVALRCDPISGHVSLFWYQQALGQGPEFLTYFQNEAQLDKSGLPSDRFFAERPEGSVSTLKIQRTQQEDSAVYLCASSLVVGQGSSGANVLTFGAGSRLTVL.